This T cell receptor (beta chain) appears in the sequencing data of a study of CD8 T cells in Susac syndrome. Random hexamers were used to reverse transcribe the RNA input (0.5 to 1 ug). TCRdb redid the calling of the immunoSEQ multiplex PCR reads with MiXCR, one entry per CDR3 protein. The table includes 150,000 or so distinct CDR3 sequences, roughly 95% detected once. Sequencing of TCR beta was undertaken in CD8+ and CD4+ T cells derived from blood. The CDR3 runs 12 residues. V shed 5 bases and J shed 13 bases, with 15 bases lying between them. The chain joins TRBV12-3 or TRBV12-4 to TRBJ2-1, with a possible D match to TRBD2 (6 bases). The origin of this receptor is a human donor with Susac syndrome. Material: CD4+ T cells from PBMCs. This CDR3 reads CASSTSGTLQFF. DNA of the CDR3: TGTGCCAGCAGTACCTCCGGGACTCTTCAGTTCTTC.